Below, 22 T cell receptor beta chains from the same sample are listed, as sequenced in a study of T cell clonotyping in hematopoietic cell transplantation. Profiled with immunoSEQ multiplex PCR; TCRdb holds only in-frame clones, not every one. This table has about 13,000 clones, over 80% appearing once. Time point noted: recipient sample about 28 days before transplant, after cytoreduction. The source material was peripheral blood mononuclear cells, sampled before stem cell transplant. These receptors were obtained from a man in his 60s with acute myeloid leukemia. Some clones in this sample may be carry-over from other donors' samples.

This chain links TRBV6-5 with TRBJ2-1; D gene uncertain. Trimming stripped 0 bases from V and 4 bases from J, with 10 bases between. Germline V gene lookup returns CDR1 MNHEY and CDR2 SVGAGI. This CDR3 contains 15 residues. CDR3 region: CASSYSIQSYNEQFF. The CDR3 region has the DNA TGTGCCAGCAGTTACTCGATCCAGTCGTACAATGAGCAGTTCTTC.

The gene calls are TRBV28 and TRBJ2-7, with D uncertain. The CDR3 length is 10 residues. Germline V lookup: CDR1 MDHEN, CDR2 SYDVKM. Trimming pared 9 bases from V and 7 bases from J, leaving 10 bases between. The CDR3 sequence is CASELGEQYF. The DNA for the CDR3 is TGTGCCAGTGAGTTGGGGGAGCAGTACTTC.

The rearrangement uses TRBV27 and TRBJ2-6; D is unresolved. The CDR3 spans 16 residues. In germline, CDR1 is MNHEY, CDR2 SMNVEV (reference sequence). Trimming cost V 5 bases and J 1 base, with 12 bases left between them. As DNA, the CDR3 is TGTGCCAGCAGTCCTGATAAATTTTCTGGGGCCAACGTCCTGACTTTC. The encoded protein is CASSPDKFSGANVLTF.

This clone occurred a few times. This chain links TRBV19 with TRBJ1-5; D gene unclear. Germline V CDR1 and CDR2: LNHDA, SQIVND (reference sequence). The ends were cut back, 3 bases at V and 1 base at J, with 10 bases in the middle. This CDR3 has 15 residues. CDR3 sequence (DNA): TGTGCCAGTAGTATGGGGATTTCAAGCAATCAGCCCCAGCATTTT. It codes for CASSMGISSNQPQHF.

This sequence joins TRBV7-2 and TRBJ1-5, with 12 nucleotides matching TRBD1. V shed 5 bases and J 7 bases; nucleotides not matched to a gene: 0. In germline, CDR1 is SGHTA, CDR2 FQGNSA. The CDR3 totals 13 residues. This CDR3 reads CASSGTGGQPQHF. In nucleotides, the CDR3 is TGTGCCAGCAGCGGGACAGGGGGCCAGCCCCAGCATTTT.

In its sample, this clone was seen a few times. The rearrangement links TRBV30 to TRBJ1-1; TRBD1 might be the D (5 bases). Germline V gene data show CDR1 as GTSNPN and CDR2 as SVGIG (reference sequence). V was trimmed by 3 bases and J by 6 bases, leaving 20 bases between them. The CDR3 extends over 15 amino acids. The CDR3 spells CAWSPLSGAGAEAFF. As DNA, the CDR3 is TGTGCCTGGAGCCCCCTCAGTGGGGCGGGGGCTGAAGCTTTCTTT.

The V gene is TRBV6-5, the J gene TRBJ1-1; D is perhaps TRBD1 (6 bases). From germline, CDR1 is MNHEY and CDR2 SVGAGI. V lost 6 bases, J lost 4 bases, and 12 bases lay in between. The CDR3 is 13 amino acids. This chain's CDR3 is CASSPIQGTEAFF. The CDR3 nucleotides are TGTGCCAGCAGCCCTATACAGGGCACTGAAGCTTTCTTT.

V is TRBV5-1 and J is TRBJ2-3; D is possibly TRBD2 (6 bases). Trimming took off 3 bases at V and 4 bases at J, with 15 bases between the two ends. Germline V gene data show CDR1 as SGHRS and CDR2 as YFSETQ. The CDR3 contains 15 residues. This CDR3 reads CASSSTGGFSDTQYF. In DNA, the CDR3 is TGCGCCAGCAGCTCGACCGGGGGATTCTCAGATACGCAGTATTTT.

V usage is TRBV5-4 and J usage is TRBJ2-3; D ambiguous. CDR3 length: 15 amino acids. V dropped 7 bases and J dropped 0 bases, with 15 bases sitting between them. Per germline, CDR1 SGHNT and CDR2 YYREEE (reference sequence). CDR3 sequence: CASHFEAPSTDTQYF. DNA of the CDR3: TGTGCCAGCCATTTTGAGGCACCCAGCACAGATACGCAGTATTTT.

The chain carries TRBV5-8 and TRBJ1-1; D remains ambiguous. V was shortened by 6 bases and J by 2 bases, with 8 bases between the two germline ends. Germline CDR1 SGHTS, CDR2 YDEGEE. The CDR3 covers 12 residues. The CDR3 loop reads CASISPNTEAFF. The CDR3 DNA reads TGTGCCAGCATCAGCCCCAACACTGAAGCTTTCTTT.

The rearrangement joins TRBV30 to TRBJ2-2; 7 positions agree with TRBD2. CDR3 size: 13 residues. The ends lost 5 bases at V and 2 bases at J; junction bases unmatched: 2. Germline CDR1 is GTSNPN and CDR2 is SVGIG (reference sequence). The CDR3 DNA is TGTGCCTGGCGGGACTACAACACCGGGGAGCTGTTTTTT. Translation: CAWRDYNTGELFF.

This clone was detected only a few times. V is TRBV7-3 and J is TRBJ2-1; weak D call: TRBD2 (5 bases). Trimming cost V 2 bases and J 0 bases, with 5 bases left between them. The CDR3 is 14 amino acids. Germline CDR1 reads SGHTA; CDR2 reads FQGTGA. DNA of the CDR3: TGTGCCAGCAGCTTAGGGAGCTCCTACAATGAGCAGTTCTTC. This translates into CASSLGSSYNEQFF. The variable domain in full, with the rest retrieved from reference TRBV7-3 and TRBJ2-1, is GAGVSQTPSNKVTEKGKYVELRCDPISGHTALYWYRQSLGQGPEFLIYFQGTGAADDSGLPNDRFFAVRPEGSVSTLKIQRTERGDSAVYLCASSLGSSYNEQFFGPGTRLTVL.

This clone appeared once. The V gene is TRBV19, the J gene TRBJ2-2; no definite D call. V shed 3 bases and J shed 5 bases, with 7 bases lying between them. Germline lookup yields CDR1 LNHDA and CDR2 SQIVND (reference sequence). The CDR3 totals 13 residues. CDR3 DNA: TGTGCCAGTAGTATTGCCGGGACCGGGGAGCTGTTTTTT. It is translated as CASSIAGTGELFF.

This clone was detected once. The rearrangement joins TRBV6-1 to TRBJ1-2; D unclear. The germline V and J ends were trimmed by 7 bases and 5 bases, with 20 bases remaining between them. The germline V gene has CDR1 MNHNS and CDR2 SASEGT. The CDR3 length is 15 residues. The CDR3 sequence is CASTPWGLDPYGYTF. The CDR3 DNA is TGTGCCAGCACCCCATGGGGTTTAGACCCTTATGGCTACACCTTC.

The V call is TRBV25-1, the J call TRBJ2-7; 9 bases map to TRBD1. The length of the CDR3 is 14 residues. After removal of 5 bases from V and 3 bases from J, the junction contained 5 bases not matched to a gene. Germline V gives CDR1 MGHDK, CDR2 SYGVNS. This CDR3 reads CASSLTGGIYEQYF. The CDR3, as DNA: TGTGCCAGCAGTCTTACAGGGGGCATCTACGAGCAGTACTTC.

The CDR3 DNA sequence: TGTGCCAGAAGCTTGGCGGGACAGGGAGAATGGCCCCAGCATTTT. Its protein product is CARSLAGQGEWPQHF. The chain has TRBV5-3 and TRBJ1-5; 9 bases fit TRBD1. TRBV5-3 carries the ORF label, with uncertain function. The CDR3 extends over 15 amino acids. J was trimmed by 9 bases and V by 0 bases; bases with no gene match: 7.

This sequence joins TRBV5-4 and TRBJ1-1, with D possibly being TRBD1 (6 bases). Trimming pared 4 bases from V and 5 bases from J, leaving 15 bases between. The CDR3 spans 14 residues. Per germline, CDR1 SGHNT and CDR2 YYREEE (reference sequence). CDR3 in amino acids: CASSKPRDTTEAFF. The CDR3 DNA follows: TGTGCCAGCAGCAAACCCCGGGACACTACTGAAGCTTTCTTT. The whole variable domain, filled in from reference TRBV5-4 and TRBJ1-1, reads ETGVTQSPTHLIKTRGQQVTLRCSSQSGHNTVSWYQQALGQGPQFIFQYYREEENGRGNFPPRFSGLQFPNYSSELNVNALELDDSALYLCASSKPRDTTEAFFGQGTRLTVV.

V is TRBV27 and J is TRBJ1-2; 8 nucleotides match TRBD1. V shed 6 bases, J shed 4 bases, and the junction held 7 bases outside the gene matches. The CDR3 has 14 amino acids. Germline V lookup: CDR1 MNHEY, CDR2 SMNVEV (reference sequence). This CDR3 reads CASSRTGSSYGYTF. The CDR3 bases are TGTGCCAGCAGCCGGACAGGGTCAAGCTATGGCTACACCTTC.

The rearrangement links TRBV5-1 to TRBJ1-1, with D possibly TRBD1 on 5 matching bases. V shed 2 bases and J shed 4 bases, with 18 bases lying between them. This CDR3 has 16 residues. CDR1 is SGHRS, CDR2 YFSETQ, per germline. The CDR3 region is CASSFQGVKQGTEAFF. CDR3 nucleotides: TGCGCCAGCAGCTTCCAAGGGGTGAAACAAGGCACTGAAGCTTTCTTT.

The chain carries TRBV29-1 and TRBJ1-2; maybe TRBD1 (5 bases). Germline CDR1 is SQVTM and CDR2 is ANQGSEA. The germline V and J ends were trimmed by 0 bases and 6 bases, with 11 bases remaining between them. The CDR3 sequence is 13 residues long. CDR3 sequence reads: CSVEDPRANGYTF. CDR3 DNA: TGCAGCGTTGAAGATCCCAGGGCCAATGGCTACACCTTC.

The sample holds a few counts of this clone. The V and J genes are TRBV13 and TRBJ2-7, with 13 bases fitting TRBD2. The trim removed 5 bases at V and 7 bases at J, leaving 5 bases unmatched. Germline V lookup: CDR1 PRHDT, CDR2 FYEKMQ (reference sequence). There are 14 residues in the CDR3. This CDR3 is CASSGPTSGREQYF. CDR3 nucleotide sequence: TGTGCCAGCAGCGGCCCGACTAGCGGGAGGGAGCAGTACTTC.

This clone was seen only a few times. The V gene is TRBV6-5, the J gene TRBJ1-1; D unresolved. Germline values: CDR1 MNHEY, CDR2 SVGAGI. V gave up 2 bases and J gave up 11 bases, with 9 bases separating them. The length of the CDR3 is 11 residues. For the CDR3, the DNA is TGTGCCAGCAGTTACGGAGGTACGGCTTTCTTT. This translates into CASSYGGTAFF.